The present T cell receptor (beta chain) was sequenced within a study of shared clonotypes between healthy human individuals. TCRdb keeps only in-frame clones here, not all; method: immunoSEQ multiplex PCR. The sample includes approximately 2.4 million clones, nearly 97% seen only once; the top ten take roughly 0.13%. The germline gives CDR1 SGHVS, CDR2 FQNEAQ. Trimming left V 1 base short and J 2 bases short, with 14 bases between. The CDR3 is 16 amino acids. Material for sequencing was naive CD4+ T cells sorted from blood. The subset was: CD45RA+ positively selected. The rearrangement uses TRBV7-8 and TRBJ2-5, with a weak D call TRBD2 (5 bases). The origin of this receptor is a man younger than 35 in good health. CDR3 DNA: TGTGCCAGCAGCTTAGTGAGCGGAGGTGGACAAGAGACCCAGTACTTC. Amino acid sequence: CASSLVSGGGQETQYF. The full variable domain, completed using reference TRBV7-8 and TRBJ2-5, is GAGVSQSPRYKVAKRGQDVALRCDPISGHVSLFWYQQALGQGPEFLTYFQNEAQLDKSGLPSDRFFAERPEGSVSTLKIQRTQQEDSAVYLCASSLVSGGGQETQYFGPGTRLLVL.